The sequence of this T cell receptor (beta chain) was determined in a study of T cell responses to AZD1222 COVID-19 vaccine (dated by TCRdb to the early 2020s). Some background on the complete study: AZD1222 recipients with second doses at about 4 weeks or about 12 weeks were pooled, because spike-specific TCR depth and breadth did not differ between schedules. TCR sequencing covered about 230 trial participants: 207 given two doses of AZD1222 and about 26 given two doses of MenACWY control vaccine. Trial participants were enrolled by age into 18-55, 56-69 and 70-plus year subgroups, with roughly 150, 30 and 60 TCR-sequenced participants respectively. Broad study findings and their caveats: Conclusions about previously exposed vaccinees were limited because only 6 or 7 AZD1222 recipients were SARS-CoV-2 seropositive at baseline. Most participants were white British and females outnumbered males, and the authors suggested that clonal diversity may have been underestimated. After two AZD1222 doses, both the breadth and the depth of spike-specific TCRs were significantly higher than at day 0 and than in MenACWY recipients. The vaccine-associated CD4 TCRs covered the entire spike protein, and the dominant responses fell in regions 160-218 and 743-854. In the small 56-69-year group, the increase in depth fell short of significance, most likely because of low power. Nearly half of unique spike-specific TCRs reportedly recognized epitopes outside regions mutated in the B.1.351 and B.1.1.7 variants. No day 14 peak-response samples were available, so repertoires were characterized only after the peak T cell response.

Reading the label with the study, this specimen's time point is: baseline before first vaccination. Vaccinee samples came from UK trials COV001 and COV002, including a single-blind randomized controlled phase 2/3 trial of AZD1222 (ChAdOx1 nCoV-19) in healthy adults. For TCRbeta chain sequencing, PBMC samples were collected from trial participants at day 0 and at day 28 after the second dose. The CDR3 regions of human TCRbeta chains were analyzed by immunosequencing. Per the source publication's procedure: TCRs in the repertoires were matched against a reference library of SARS-CoV-2-specific TCRs that had been generated with the MIRA antigen-specificity platform. Breadth was defined as the fraction of unique TCRs that were SARS-CoV-2-associated. Depth was defined as the fraction of total T cells that were SARS-CoV-2-associated. Using the MIRA data, every spike-specific TCR was mapped to the spike region that the TCR reacted to and assigned to either a CD4 or a CD8 class. Log10-transformed breadth and depth values were compared by one-way ANOVA with Sidak's multiple comparisons tests. In its TCRdb copy, this immuneACCESS table keeps in-frame sequences only and misses some clones. Where compared with another copy, unresolved V genes explain less than half of these, and the others have no known cause. V and J calls and clone size come straight from that table; D and trimming were deduced from the DNA. The sample table contains around 100,000 clones; only one count was recorded for about 86% of them. The ten largest clones add up to more than 4.5% of the sample.

According to the germline V gene (reference sequence), CDR1 reads SEHNR and CDR2 reads FQNEAQ. The V end loses 4 bases and the J end loses 5 bases, and a stretch of 8 bases separates them. Counted from cysteine to phenylalanine, this CDR3 has 12 amino acids. Of the read, only the CDR3 DNA is kept; its 36 bases are in frame from base 1. With regard to this clone: Its antigen remains unidentified. Base qualities are not at hand, and no much larger clone is one base apart.

This TCR was recovered from an adult in good health. The sequence joins TRBV7-9 to TRBJ2-5; no D segment can be confidently identified. The sequencing here drew on peripheral blood, taken on day 0 of AZD1222 vaccination. The DNA sequence reads TGTGCCAGCAGCTCCCTTCAGGAGACCCAGTACTTC. This yields the protein CASSSLQETQYF.